This TCR beta chain was obtained from a study of blood T cell repertoires in COVID-19. Germline CDR1 and CDR2: LNHDA and SQIVND (reference sequence). With 4 bases clipped from V and 7 bases from J, the junction kept 7 bases outside the gene matches. This CDR3 region has 16 residues. Produced via immunoSEQ multiplex PCR; TCRdb's table is partial and in-frame only. The sample carries 130,000 to 150,000 clones, about 85% recorded once. The sequence was obtained from a human donor with acute or convalescent COVID-19. The donor label of this sample is uncertain. This chain links TRBV19 with TRBJ2-2, with TRBD1 matching over 12 bases. Specimen: peripheral blood. CDR3 coding DNA: TGTGCCAGTAGTACCTCGGGACAGGGGGCTATCGGGGAGCTGTTTTTT. Protein product: CASSTSGQGAIGELFF.